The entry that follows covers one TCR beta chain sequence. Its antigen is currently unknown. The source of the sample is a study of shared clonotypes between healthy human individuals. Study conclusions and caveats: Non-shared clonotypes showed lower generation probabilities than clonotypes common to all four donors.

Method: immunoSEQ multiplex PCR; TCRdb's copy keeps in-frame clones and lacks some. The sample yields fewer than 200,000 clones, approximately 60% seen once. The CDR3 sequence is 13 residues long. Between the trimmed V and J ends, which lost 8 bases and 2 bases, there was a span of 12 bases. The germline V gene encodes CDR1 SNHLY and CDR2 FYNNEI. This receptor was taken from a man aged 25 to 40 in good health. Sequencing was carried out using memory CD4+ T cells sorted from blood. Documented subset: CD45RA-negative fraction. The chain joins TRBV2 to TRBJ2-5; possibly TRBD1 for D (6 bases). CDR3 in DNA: TGTGCCAGCCACAGGGCACTACAAGAGACCCAGTACTTC. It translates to CASHRALQETQYF.